These 17 T cell receptor beta chains came from one sample sequenced in a study of blood T cell repertoires in COVID-19. Produced via immunoSEQ multiplex PCR; TCRdb's table is partial and in-frame only. The sample records about 16,000 clones, roughly nine tenths being singletons. Sequenced input: peripheral blood. The receptors originated from a man older than 75 with acute or convalescent COVID-19.

This clone occurred once. The chain links TRBV6-5 to TRBJ1-3, with TRBD1 as a possible D gene (6 bases). Germline values: CDR1 MNHEY, CDR2 SVGAGI. V was clipped by 4 bases and J by 4 bases, with 11 bases between them. CDR3 length equals 14 residues. The DNA of the CDR3 is TGTGCCAGCAGTTGGGGGCGTGGAGGAAACACCATATATTTT. This translates into CASSWGRGGNTIYF.

This chain uses TRBV12-2 with TRBJ1-5; whether TRBD1, the table's D call, matches the DNA was not checked. TRBV12-2 is classified as a pseudogene. CDR3 length: 20 amino acids. CDR3 residues: CASRFLAGQGIIHSNQPQHF. The CDR3 coding sequence is TGTGCAAGTCGCTTTTTGGCGGGACAGGGTATAATTCATAGCAATCAGCCCCAGCATTTT.

V and J are TRBV7-2 and TRBJ2-5; D remains unclear. Germline CDR1 SGHTA, CDR2 FQGNSA. The CDR3 is 13 residues long. Deletions cut 2 bases from V and 4 bases from J, with 8 bases between. CDR3 sequence reads: CASSLFLIETQYF. In nucleotides, the CDR3 is TGTGCCAGCAGCTTATTCCTTATAGAGACCCAGTACTTC.

This chain uses TRBV7-9 with TRBJ2-7; TRBD1 is a possible D gene (5 bases). Trimming took 5 bases from V and 2 from J, leaving 7 bases between them. From germline, CDR1 is SEHNR and CDR2 FQNEAQ (reference sequence). The CDR3 spans 12 residues. As DNA, the CDR3 is TGTGCCAGCAGCGACAGCACCTACGAGCAGTACTTC. As protein: CASSDSTYEQYF.

V usage is TRBV6-5 and J usage is TRBJ1-6; 8 bases are a match to TRBD1. Germline V CDR1 and CDR2: MNHEY, SVGAGI. V lost 5 bases, J lost 9 bases, and 6 bases stayed unmatched. This CDR3 has 14 amino acids. The CDR3 nucleotides read TGTGCCAGCAGTACAGGGGGGCAGGGTTCACCCCTCCACTTT. This encodes CASSTGGQGSPLHF.

The rearrangement uses TRBV19 and TRBJ1-4; TRBD1 aligns across 8 bases. The CDR3 contains 15 residues. Trimming cost V 3 bases and J 7 bases; bases outside gene matches: 7. CDR1 and CDR2 from the germline V gene are LNHDA and SQIVND (reference sequence). CDR3 in amino acids: CASSMARGRGEKLFF. The CDR3, as DNA: TGTGCCAGTAGTATGGCCAGGGGGCGAGGTGAAAAACTGTTTTTT.

The CDR3 DNA reads TGTGCCAGCAGCCAGAGGGAGGGTGACACTGAAGCTTTCTTT. This gives the protein CASSQREGDTEAFF. This sequence joins TRBV5-5 and TRBJ1-1, with D unresolved. CDR1 is SGHKS, CDR2 YYEKEE, per germline (reference sequence). Trimming removed 4 bases at V and 3 bases at J, with 13 bases between. This CDR3 contains 14 residues. The variable domain in full, completed from reference TRBV5-5 and TRBJ1-1, reads DAGVTQSPTHLIKTRGQQVTLRCSPISGHKSVSWYQQVLGQGPQFIFQYYEKEERGRGNFPDRFSARQFPNYSSELNVNALLLGDSALYLCASSQREGDTEAFFGQGTRLTVV.

The chain combines TRBV5-4 with TRBJ2-5; 7 nucleotides agree with TRBD2. This CDR3 region has 16 residues. V shed 5 bases and J 5 bases; nucleotides not matched to a gene: 15. Germline V gives CDR1 SGHNT, CDR2 YYREEE (reference sequence). The CDR3 nucleotides are TGTGCCAGCAGGCTGAAGCGGGAAGGTTCGGGGGAGACCCAGTACTTC. This gives the protein CASRLKREGSGETQYF.

V usage is TRBV6-6 and J usage is TRBJ2-3; 7 bases align to TRBD2. Germline values: CDR1 MNHNY, CDR2 SVGAGI (reference sequence). V lost 0 bases and J lost 2; bases outside the gene matches: 5. The CDR3 totals 16 residues. The CDR3 reads CASSYSGGSLTDTQYF. The CDR3 nucleotides are TGTGCCAGCAGTTACTCGGGAGGGTCCCTCACAGATACGCAGTATTTT.

The sample holds a few counts of this clone. The gene calls are TRBV19 and TRBJ1-5; D might be TRBD1 (6 bases). Trimming took 2 bases from V and 7 from J, leaving 12 bases between them. Germline CDR1 is LNHDA and CDR2 is SQIVND (reference sequence). The CDR3 consists of 14 residues. CDR3 loop: CASSINRERQPQHF. CDR3 DNA sequence: TGTGCCAGTAGTATAAACAGGGAACGGCAGCCCCAGCATTTT.

This chain joins TRBV19 and TRBJ1-4; D is unresolved. CDR3 length equals 15 residues. The germline CDR1 and CDR2 sequences are LNHDA and SQIVND (reference sequence). Trimming cost V 4 bases and J 4 bases, with 13 bases left between them. CDR3 in DNA: TGTGCCAGTAGTACGACCGGGGTGAATAATGAAAAACTGTTTTTT. This gives the protein CASSTTGVNNEKLFF.

V is TRBV7-8 and J is TRBJ2-7; TRBD1 agrees at 10 bases. Germline values: CDR1 SGHVS, CDR2 FQNEAQ. The CDR3 totals 14 residues. The V gene end was trimmed by 5 bases and the J gene end by 7 bases; junction bases not matched to a gene: 8. CDR3 DNA sequence: TGTGCCAGCAGCCTCTCGGGACAGGGGACGGAGCAGTACTTC. Translation: CASSLSGQGTEQYF.

This clone was seen once. The chain is built from TRBV6-2 or TRBV6-3 and TRBJ1-1; D remains unclear. Trimming shortened V by 4 bases and J by 3 bases, and 3 bases separated the two germline ends. There are 11 residues in the CDR3. Germline lookup yields CDR1 MNHEY and CDR2 SVGEGT. The CDR3 coding sequence is TGTGCCAGCAGTTCCTACACTGAAGCTTTCTTT. Encoded protein: CASSSYTEAFF.

CDR3 residues: CASSAPGQGALGYTF. The DNA for the CDR3 is TGTGCCAGCAGTGCCCCGGGACAGGGGGCTTTAGGCTACACCTTC. The chain couples TRBV27 to TRBJ1-2, with 12 positions matching TRBD1. Trimming took 5 bases from V and 8 from J; bases not matched to a gene: 9. This CDR3 has 15 residues. Germline assignment: CDR1 MNHEY and CDR2 SMNVEV (reference sequence).

The chain joins TRBV7-2 to TRBJ2-7; TRBD2 aligns across 8 bases. The CDR3 runs 15 residues. The J segment lost 2 bases and the V segment lost 5 bases, leaving 8 bases of the junction unmatched. CDR1 SGHTA and CDR2 FQGNSA come from the germline V gene. CDR3 DNA sequence: TGTGCCAGCAGCCCCAGCGGGGGTGAGACCTACGAGCAGTACTTC. Its protein product is CASSPSGGETYEQYF.

The genes are TRBV5-1 and TRBJ1-1; D uncertain. The CDR3 totals 14 residues. Trimming pared 2 bases from V and 1 base from J, leaving 9 bases between. Looked up from germline, CDR1 is SGHRS and CDR2 is YFSETQ. In DNA form, the CDR3 reads TGCGCCAGCAGCTTTTTTGCGGCGAACACTGAAGCTTTCTTT. It yields the protein CASSFFAANTEAFF.

This clone was picked up one time. This rearrangement joins TRBV9 to TRBJ1-5; weak D call: TRBD1 (6 bases). V shed 4 bases and J shed 5 bases, with 16 bases lying between them. Germline assignment: CDR1 SGDLS and CDR2 YYNGEE. CDR3 length: 15 amino acids. The CDR3 sequence is CASSTSGTFDQPQHF. CDR3 coding DNA: TGTGCCAGCAGCACCTCCGGGACATTCGATCAGCCCCAGCATTTT.